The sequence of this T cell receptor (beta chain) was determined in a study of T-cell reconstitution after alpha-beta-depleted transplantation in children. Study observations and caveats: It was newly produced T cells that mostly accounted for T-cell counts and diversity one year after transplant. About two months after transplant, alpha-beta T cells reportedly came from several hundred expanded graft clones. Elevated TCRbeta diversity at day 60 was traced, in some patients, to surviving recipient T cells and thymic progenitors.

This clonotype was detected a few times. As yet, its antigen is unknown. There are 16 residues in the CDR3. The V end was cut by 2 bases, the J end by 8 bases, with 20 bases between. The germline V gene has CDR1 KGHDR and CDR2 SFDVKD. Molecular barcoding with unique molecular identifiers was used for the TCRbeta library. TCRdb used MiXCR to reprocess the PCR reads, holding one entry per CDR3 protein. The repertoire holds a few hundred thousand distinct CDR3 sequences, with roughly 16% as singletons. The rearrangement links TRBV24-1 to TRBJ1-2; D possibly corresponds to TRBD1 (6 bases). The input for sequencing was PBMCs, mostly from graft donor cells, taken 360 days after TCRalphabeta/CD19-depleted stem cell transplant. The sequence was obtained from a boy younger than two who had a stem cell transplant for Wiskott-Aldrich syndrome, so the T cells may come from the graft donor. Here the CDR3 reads CATSDSQGRQDLGYTF. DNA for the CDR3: TGTGCCACCAGTGATTCACAGGGCCGTCAGGACTTAGGCTACACCTTC.